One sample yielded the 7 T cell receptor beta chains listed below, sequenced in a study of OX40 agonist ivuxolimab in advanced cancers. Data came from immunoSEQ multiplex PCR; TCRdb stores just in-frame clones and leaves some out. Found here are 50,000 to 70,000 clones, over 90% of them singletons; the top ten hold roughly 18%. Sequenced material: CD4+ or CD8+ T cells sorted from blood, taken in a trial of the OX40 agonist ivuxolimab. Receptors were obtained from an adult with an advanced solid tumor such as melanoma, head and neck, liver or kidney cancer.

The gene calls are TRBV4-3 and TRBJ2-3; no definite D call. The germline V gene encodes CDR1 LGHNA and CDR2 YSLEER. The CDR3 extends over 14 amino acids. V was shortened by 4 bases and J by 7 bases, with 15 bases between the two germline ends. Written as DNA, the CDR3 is TGCGCCAGCAGCCCCGGAAGTAGTAGTTATACGCAGTATTTT. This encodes CASSPGSSSYTQYF.

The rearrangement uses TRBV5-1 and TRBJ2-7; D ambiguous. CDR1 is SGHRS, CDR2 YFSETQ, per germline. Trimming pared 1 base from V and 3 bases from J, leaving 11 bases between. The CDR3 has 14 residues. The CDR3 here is CASSLMTEIYEQYF. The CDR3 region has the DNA TGCGCCAGCAGCTTGATGACCGAAATCTACGAGCAGTACTTC.

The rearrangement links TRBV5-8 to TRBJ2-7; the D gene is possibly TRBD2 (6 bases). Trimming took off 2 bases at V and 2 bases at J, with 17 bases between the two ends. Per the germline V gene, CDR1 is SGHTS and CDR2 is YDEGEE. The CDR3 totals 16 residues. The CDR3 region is CASSFYIYGSTYEQYF. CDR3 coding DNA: TGTGCCAGCAGCTTTTATATTTACGGGAGTACCTACGAGCAGTACTTC. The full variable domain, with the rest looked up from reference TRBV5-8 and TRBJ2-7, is EAGVTQSPTHLIKTRGQQATLRCSPISGHTSVYWYQQALGLGLQFLLWYDEGEERNRGNFPPRFSGRQFPNYSSELNVNALELEDSALYLCASSFYIYGSTYEQYFGPGTRLTVT.

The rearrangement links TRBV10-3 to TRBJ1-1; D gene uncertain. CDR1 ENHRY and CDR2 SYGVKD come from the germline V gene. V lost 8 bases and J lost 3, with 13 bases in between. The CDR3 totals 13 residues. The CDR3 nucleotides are TGTGCCATCGGGGTTGACGGCCACACTGAAGCTTTCTTT. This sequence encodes CAIGVDGHTEAFF.

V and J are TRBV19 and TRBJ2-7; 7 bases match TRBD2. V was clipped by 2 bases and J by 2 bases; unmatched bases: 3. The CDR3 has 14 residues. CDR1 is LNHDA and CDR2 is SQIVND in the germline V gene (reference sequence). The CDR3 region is CASSISGGTYEQYF. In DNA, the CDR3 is TGTGCCAGTAGTATATCGGGAGGAACCTACGAGCAGTACTTC.

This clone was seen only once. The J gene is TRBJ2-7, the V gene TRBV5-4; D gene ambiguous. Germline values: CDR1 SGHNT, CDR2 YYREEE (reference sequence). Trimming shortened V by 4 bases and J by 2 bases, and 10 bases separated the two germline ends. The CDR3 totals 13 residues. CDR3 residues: CASSLRPTYEQYF. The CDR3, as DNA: TGTGCCAGCAGCCTTAGACCAACCTACGAGCAGTACTTC.

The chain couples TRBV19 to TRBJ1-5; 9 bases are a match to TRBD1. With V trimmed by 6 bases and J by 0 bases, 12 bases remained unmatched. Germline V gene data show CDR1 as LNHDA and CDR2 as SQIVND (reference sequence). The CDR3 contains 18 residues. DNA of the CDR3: TGTGCCAGTAGAGTGGGACAGGGTCGCCTTTATAGCAATCAGCCCCAGCATTTT. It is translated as CASRVGQGRLYSNQPQHF.